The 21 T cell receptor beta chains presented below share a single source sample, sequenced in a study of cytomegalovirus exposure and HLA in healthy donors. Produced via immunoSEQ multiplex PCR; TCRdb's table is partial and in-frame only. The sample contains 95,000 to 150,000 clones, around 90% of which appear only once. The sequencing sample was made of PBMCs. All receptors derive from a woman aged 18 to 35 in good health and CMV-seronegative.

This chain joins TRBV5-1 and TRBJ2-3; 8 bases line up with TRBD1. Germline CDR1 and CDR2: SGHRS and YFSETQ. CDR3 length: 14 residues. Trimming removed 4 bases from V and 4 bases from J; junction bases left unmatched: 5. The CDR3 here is CASSPDRVSDTQYF. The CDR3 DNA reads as TGCGCCAGCAGCCCGGACAGGGTATCAGATACGCAGTATTTT. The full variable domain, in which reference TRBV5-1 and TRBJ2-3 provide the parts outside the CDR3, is KAGVTQTPRYLIKTRGQQVTLSCSPISGHRSVSWYQQTPGQGLQFLFEYFSETQRNKGNFPGRFSGRQFSNSRSEMNVSTLELGDSALYLCASSPDRVSDTQYFGPGTRLTVL.

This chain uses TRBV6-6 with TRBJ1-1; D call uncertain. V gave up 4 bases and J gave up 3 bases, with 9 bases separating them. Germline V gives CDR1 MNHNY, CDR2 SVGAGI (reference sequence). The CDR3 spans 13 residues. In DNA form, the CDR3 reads TGTGCCAGCAGTTTCAACAGAGACACTGAAGCTTTCTTT. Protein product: CASSFNRDTEAFF.

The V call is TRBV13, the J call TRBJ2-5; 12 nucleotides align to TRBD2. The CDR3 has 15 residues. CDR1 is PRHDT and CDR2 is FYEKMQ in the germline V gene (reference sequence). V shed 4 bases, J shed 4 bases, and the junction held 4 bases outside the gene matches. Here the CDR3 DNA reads TGTGCCAGCAGCTCGCGGACTAGCGGGGTAGAGACCCAGTACTTC. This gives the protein CASSSRTSGVETQYF.

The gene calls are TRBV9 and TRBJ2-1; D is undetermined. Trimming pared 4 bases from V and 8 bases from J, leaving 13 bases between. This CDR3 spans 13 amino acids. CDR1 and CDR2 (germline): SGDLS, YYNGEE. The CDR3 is CASSPLTSDEQFF. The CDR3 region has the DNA TGTGCCAGCAGCCCTCTGACGAGCGATGAGCAGTTCTTC.

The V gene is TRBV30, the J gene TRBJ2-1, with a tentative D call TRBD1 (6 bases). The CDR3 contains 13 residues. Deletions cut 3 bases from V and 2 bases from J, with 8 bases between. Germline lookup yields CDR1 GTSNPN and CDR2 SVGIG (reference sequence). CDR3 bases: TGTGCCTGGAGCAGGGGACCCTACAATGAGCAGTTCTTC. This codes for CAWSRGPYNEQFF.

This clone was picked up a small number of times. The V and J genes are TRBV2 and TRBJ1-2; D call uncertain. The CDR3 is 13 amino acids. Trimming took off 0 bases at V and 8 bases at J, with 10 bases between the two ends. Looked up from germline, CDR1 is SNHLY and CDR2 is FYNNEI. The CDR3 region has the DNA TGTGCCAGCAGTGAAGCCCAGGTATACGGCTACACCTTC. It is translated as CASSEAQVYGYTF.

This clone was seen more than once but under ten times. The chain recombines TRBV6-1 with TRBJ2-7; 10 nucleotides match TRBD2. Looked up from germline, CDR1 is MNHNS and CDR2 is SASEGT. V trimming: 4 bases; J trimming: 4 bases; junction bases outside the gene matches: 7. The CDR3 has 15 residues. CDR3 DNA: TGTGCCAGCAGTGTGGCTAGCGGGAGTGTTTACGAGCAGTACTTC. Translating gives CASSVASGSVYEQYF.

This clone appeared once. The CDR3, as DNA: TGCGCCAGCAGCTTGACAGGGGGCGCGGGGGAGCTGTTTTTT. This translates into CASSLTGGAGELFF. The V call is TRBV5-1, the J call TRBJ2-2, with 9 positions matching TRBD1. V was pared by 1 base and J by 8 bases, with 3 bases of the junction left unmatched. Per germline, CDR1 SGHRS and CDR2 YFSETQ. The CDR3 totals 14 residues.

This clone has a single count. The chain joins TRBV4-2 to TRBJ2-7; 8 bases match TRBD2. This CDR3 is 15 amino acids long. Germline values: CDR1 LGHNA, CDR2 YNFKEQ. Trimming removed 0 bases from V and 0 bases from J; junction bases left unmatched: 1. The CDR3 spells CASSQDLAGSYEQYF. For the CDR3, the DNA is TGTGCCAGCAGCCAAGATCTAGCGGGCTCCTACGAGCAGTACTTC.

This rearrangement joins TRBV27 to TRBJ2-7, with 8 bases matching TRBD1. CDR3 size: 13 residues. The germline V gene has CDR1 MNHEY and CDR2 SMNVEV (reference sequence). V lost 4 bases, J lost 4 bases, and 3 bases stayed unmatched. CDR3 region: CASSSTGAYEQYF. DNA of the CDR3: TGTGCCAGCAGTTCGACAGGGGCGTACGAGCAGTACTTC.

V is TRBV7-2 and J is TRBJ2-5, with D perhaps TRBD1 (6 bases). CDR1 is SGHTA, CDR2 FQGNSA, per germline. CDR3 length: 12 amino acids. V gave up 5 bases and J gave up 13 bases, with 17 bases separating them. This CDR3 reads CASSPGRGPWYF. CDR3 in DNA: TGTGCCAGCAGCCCGGGCAGGGGACCCTGGTACTTC.

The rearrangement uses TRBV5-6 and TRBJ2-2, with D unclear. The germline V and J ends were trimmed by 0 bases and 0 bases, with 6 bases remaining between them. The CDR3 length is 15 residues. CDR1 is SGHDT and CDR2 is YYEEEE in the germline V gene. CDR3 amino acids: CASSLGGTNTGELFF. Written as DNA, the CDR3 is TGTGCCAGCAGCTTGGGCGGCACGAACACCGGGGAGCTGTTTTTT.

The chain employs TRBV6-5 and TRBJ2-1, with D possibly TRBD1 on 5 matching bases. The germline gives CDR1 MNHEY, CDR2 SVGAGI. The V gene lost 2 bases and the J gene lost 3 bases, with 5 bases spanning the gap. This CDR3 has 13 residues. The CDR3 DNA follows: TGTGCCAGCAGTTACCAGGGCTACAATGAGCAGTTCTTC. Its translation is CASSYQGYNEQFF.

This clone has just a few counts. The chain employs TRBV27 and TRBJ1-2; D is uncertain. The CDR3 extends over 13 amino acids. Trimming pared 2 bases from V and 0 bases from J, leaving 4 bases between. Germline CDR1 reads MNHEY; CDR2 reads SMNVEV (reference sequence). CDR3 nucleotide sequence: TGTGCCAGCAGTTTACGAGCTAACTATGGCTACACCTTC. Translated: CASSLRANYGYTF.

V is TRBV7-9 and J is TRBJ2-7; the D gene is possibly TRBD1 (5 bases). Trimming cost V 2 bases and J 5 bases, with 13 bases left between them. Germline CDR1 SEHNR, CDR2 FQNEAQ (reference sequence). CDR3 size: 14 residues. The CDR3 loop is CASSLSGSSDEQYF. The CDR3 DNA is TGTGCCAGCAGCTTATCAGGGTCGTCCGACGAGCAGTACTTC. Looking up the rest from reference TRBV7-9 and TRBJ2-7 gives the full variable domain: DTGVSQNPRHKITKRGQNVTFRCDPISEHNRLYWYRQTLGQGPEFLTYFQNEAQLEKSRLLSDRFSAERPKGSFSTLEIQRTEQGDSAMYLCASSLSGSSDEQYFGPGTRLTVT.

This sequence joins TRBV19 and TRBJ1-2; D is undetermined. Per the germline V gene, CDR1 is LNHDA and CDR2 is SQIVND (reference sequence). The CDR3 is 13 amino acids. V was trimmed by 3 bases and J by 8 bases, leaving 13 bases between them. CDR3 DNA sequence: TGTGCCAGTAGTATTTCGAGGTCTCGCGGCTACACCTTC. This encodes CASSISRSRGYTF.

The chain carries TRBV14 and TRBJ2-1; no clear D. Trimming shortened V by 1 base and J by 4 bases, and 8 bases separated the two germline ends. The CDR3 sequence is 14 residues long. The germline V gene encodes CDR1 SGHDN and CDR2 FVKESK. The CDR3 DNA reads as TGTGCCAGCAGCCAAGGCACTGTATACAATGAGCAGTTCTTC. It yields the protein CASSQGTVYNEQFF.

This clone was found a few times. CDR3 in DNA: TGTGCCTGGAGAGGGGGCGCCGTGACCGGCTACACCTTC. Amino acid sequence: CAWRGGAVTGYTF. The chain uses TRBV30 and TRBJ1-2; 7 bases are a match to TRBD1. Per the germline V gene, CDR1 is GTSNPN and CDR2 is SVGIG (reference sequence). V shed 3 bases and J 8 bases; nucleotides not matched to a gene: 9. The CDR3 consists of 13 residues. Combining the CDR3 with reference TRBV30 and TRBJ1-2 gives the whole variable domain SQTIHQWPATLVQPVGSPLSLECTVEGTSNPNLYWYRQAAGRGLQLLFYSVGIGQISSEVPQNLSASRPQDRQFILSSKKLLLSDSGFYLCAWRGGAVTGYTFGSGTRLTVV.

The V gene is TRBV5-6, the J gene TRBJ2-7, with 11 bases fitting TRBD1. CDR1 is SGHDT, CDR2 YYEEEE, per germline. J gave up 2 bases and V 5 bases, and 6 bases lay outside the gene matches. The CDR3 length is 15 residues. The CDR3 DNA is TGTGCCAGCAGGGACAGGGGGCGCTTCCCCTACGAGCAGTACTTC. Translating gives CASRDRGRFPYEQYF. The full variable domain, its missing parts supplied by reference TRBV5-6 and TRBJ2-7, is DAGVTQSPTHLIKTRGQQVTLRCSPKSGHDTVSWYQQALGQGPQFIFQYYEEEERQRGNFPDRFSGHQFPNYSSELNVNALLLGDSALYLCASRDRGRFPYEQYFGPGTRLTVT.

The CDR3 spells CASSLQPITPGLAAGEQYF. The DNA for the CDR3 is TGTGCCAGCAGTCTACAACCCATAACACCGGGACTAGCGGCCGGCGAGCAGTACTTC. This chain links TRBV27 with TRBJ2-7; TRBD2 agrees at 11 bases. V was clipped by 5 bases and J by 6 bases; unmatched bases: 21. There are 19 residues in the CDR3. The germline gives CDR1 MNHEY, CDR2 SMNVEV (reference sequence).

CDR3 nucleotide sequence: TGTGCCAGCAGCTTACCAGGGGAAAACACCGGGGAGCTGTTTTTT. Translated: CASSLPGENTGELFF. The chain is built from TRBV5-6 and TRBJ2-2, with a tentative D call TRBD1 (6 bases). The CDR3 consists of 15 residues. Trimming pared 2 bases from V and 2 bases from J, leaving 10 bases between. Germline V gene data show CDR1 as SGHDT and CDR2 as YYEEEE. Together with reference TRBV5-6 and TRBJ2-2, the CDR3 gives the full variable domain: DAGVTQSPTHLIKTRGQQVTLRCSPKSGHDTVSWYQQALGQGPQFIFQYYEEEERQRGNFPDRFSGHQFPNYSSELNVNALLLGDSALYLCASSLPGENTGELFFGEGSRLTVL.